These 22 T cell receptor beta chains originate from one sample sequenced in a study of CD8 T cells in ankylosing spondylitis. TCRdb called the 5' RACE reads again in MiXCR, with one record for every CDR3 protein. The table lists some 130,000 distinct CDR3 sequences, roughly 15% of them singletons. Sequencing was done on a sample of blood, either unsorted or a sorted T cell fraction (not recorded which). Receptors were obtained from a female donor with ankylosing spondylitis or in good health (not recorded which).

This clonotype was seen repeatedly, ten times or more. This chain uses TRBV20-1 with TRBJ2-2, with 10 bases lining up with TRBD2. CDR1 and CDR2 from the germline V gene are DFQATT and SNEGSKA (reference sequence). J gave up 5 bases and V 2 bases, and 8 bases lay outside the gene matches. This CDR3 is 16 amino acids long. CDR3 sequence (DNA): TGCAGTGCTAGACCTAGCGGGAGAATCAGAACCGGGGAGCTGTTTTTT. This sequence encodes CSARPSGRIRTGELFF.

This clonotype occurred a few times. This chain uses TRBV20-1 with TRBJ2-2; either TRBD1 or TRBD2 may fit D (6 bases each). Germline lookup yields CDR1 DFQATT and CDR2 SNEGSKA (reference sequence). The CDR3 is 14 amino acids. Trimming removed 5 bases from V and 1 base from J, with 11 bases in between. The CDR3 nucleotides are TGCAGTGCTCGGGGGCCCTGGAACACCGGGGAGCTGTTTTTT. Amino acid sequence: CSARGPWNTGELFF.

This clonotype was counted many times. The chain carries TRBV9 and TRBJ2-7; 7 nucleotides align to TRBD2. Germline V gene data show CDR1 as SGDLS and CDR2 as YYNGEE. The CDR3 runs to 15 residues. V gave up 0 bases and J gave up 2 bases; unmatched junction bases: 5. The CDR3 DNA reads TGTGCCAGCAGCGTAGATCCTAGCGGACCCTACGAGCAGTACTTC. This codes for CASSVDPSGPYEQYF.

This clonotype has only a few counts. The chain joins TRBV5-1 to TRBJ1-4; perhaps TRBD1 as D (5 bases). Trimming shortened V by 4 bases and J by 5 bases, and 12 bases separated the two germline ends. CDR1 is SGHRS, CDR2 YFSETQ, per germline. This CDR3 is 14 amino acids long. The CDR3 region has the DNA TGCGCCAGCAGCCGGGGGTCTGGAAATGAAAAACTGTTTTTT. It codes for CASSRGSGNEKLFF.

The sample holds many counts of this clonotype. CDR3 sequence reads: CSARVGGITYTEAFF. CDR3 DNA: TGCAGTGCTAGAGTGGGGGGCATAACGTACACTGAAGCTTTCTTT. The rearrangement joins TRBV20-1 to TRBJ1-1, with D possibly TRBD1 on 6 matching bases. The CDR3 spans 15 residues. Trimming removed 1 base from V and 3 bases from J, with 15 bases in between. The germline CDR1 and CDR2 sequences are DFQATT and SNEGSKA (reference sequence).

The chain joins TRBV18 to TRBJ2-1; the D is unclear. This CDR3 has 14 amino acids. V was cut by 2 bases and J by 2 bases, with 7 bases left in between. Germline V gene lookup returns CDR1 KGHSH and CDR2 LQKENI. CDR3 in DNA: TGTGCCAGCTCACCAACTGCCCCCTACAATGAGCAGTTCTTC. It yields the protein CASSPTAPYNEQFF. The full variable domain, with the rest looked up from reference TRBV18 and TRBJ2-1, is NAGVMQNPRHLVRRRGQEARLRCSPMKGHSHVYWYRQLPEEGLKFMVYLQKENIIDESGMPKERFSAEFPKEGPSILRIQQVVRGDSAAYFCASSPTAPYNEQFFGPGTRLTVL.

This clonotype was detected only a few times. J is TRBJ2-3 and V is TRBV4-2; D possibly corresponds to TRBD2 (5 bases). V was trimmed by 4 bases and J by 0 bases, leaving 8 bases between them. This CDR3 has 14 amino acids. Germline V CDR1 and CDR2: LGHNA, YNFKEQ. This CDR3 is CASSPPGSTDTQYF. As DNA, the CDR3 is TGTGCCAGCAGCCCACCGGGGAGCACAGATACGCAGTATTTT.

This clonotype has a count of ten or more. The chain is built from TRBV6-1 and TRBJ1-6; 8 positions match TRBD1. Germline assignment: CDR1 MNHNS and CDR2 SASEGT. Unmatched junction bases numbered 10, after V lost 10 bases and J lost 5 bases. CDR3 length: 15 residues. CDR3 DNA sequence: TGTGCCACCCACGGACAGGGCTTAAATAATTCACCCCTCCACTTT. It encodes CATHGQGLNNSPLHF.

In its sample, this clonotype was seen a few times. The chain joins TRBV9 to TRBJ1-6; 8 positions agree with TRBD1. The CDR3 length is 15 residues. Germline assignment: CDR1 SGDLS and CDR2 YYNGEE. V lost 4 bases and J lost 8; bases outside the gene matches: 8. The CDR3 spells CASSPTTGGDSPLHF. Here the CDR3 DNA reads TGTGCCAGCAGCCCTACAACAGGGGGAGATTCACCCCTCCACTTT.

This clonotype was detected many times. J is TRBJ2-1 and V is TRBV20-1; weak D call: TRBD2 (6 bases). The germline V gene has CDR1 DFQATT and CDR2 SNEGSKA (reference sequence). Between the trimmed V and J ends, which lost 6 bases and 5 bases, there was a span of 17 bases. CDR3 size: 14 residues. DNA of the CDR3: TGCAGTGCCGGGGGAGCATATAAGAACAATGAGCAGTTCTTC. This codes for CSAGGAYKNNEQFF.

This clonotype was counted between two and nine times. The CDR3 sequence is CSAGGLGTRSSYNEQFF. In nucleotides, the CDR3 is TGCAGTGCTGGAGGACTAGGGACACGCAGCTCCTACAATGAGCAGTTCTTC. V and J are TRBV20-1 and TRBJ2-1; D may be TRBD2 (7 bases). V dropped 5 bases and J dropped 0 bases, with 20 bases sitting between them. This CDR3 is 17 amino acids long. Germline lookup yields CDR1 DFQATT and CDR2 SNEGSKA (reference sequence).

This chain uses TRBV9 with TRBJ2-2, with TRBD2 as a possible D gene (6 bases). Trimming pared 0 bases from V and 6 bases from J, leaving 9 bases between. The CDR3 totals 14 residues. From germline, CDR1 is SGDLS and CDR2 YYNGEE. DNA for the CDR3: TGTGCCAGCAGCGTAGCGCCGGGAGCCGGGGAGCTGTTTTTT. Translated, it gives CASSVAPGAGELFF.

This clonotype was seen at least ten times. This rearrangement joins TRBV7-2 to TRBJ2-4; the D gene could be TRBD1 or TRBD2 (5 bases each). The ends were cut back, 5 bases at V and 1 base at J, with 12 bases in the middle. The length of the CDR3 is 15 residues. From germline, CDR1 is SGHTA and CDR2 FQGNSA. The CDR3 DNA reads as TGTGCCAGCAGCCAAGGATGGGGGGCCAAAAACATTCAGTACTTC. Amino acids: CASSQGWGAKNIQYF.

This clonotype occurred many times. This sequence joins TRBV7-3 and TRBJ2-5, with a possible D match to TRBD1 (6 bases). Looked up from germline, CDR1 is SGHTA and CDR2 is FQGTGA. The CDR3 sequence is 15 residues long. V was shortened by 1 base and J by 2 bases, with 11 bases between the two germline ends. CDR3 sequence: CASSLRHREQETQYF. In DNA, the CDR3 is TGTGCCAGCAGCTTAAGGCACAGGGAGCAAGAGACCCAGTACTTC. The variable domain in full, completed from reference TRBV7-3 and TRBJ2-5, reads GAGVSQTPSNKVTEKGKYVELRCDPISGHTALYWYRQSLGQGPEFLIYFQGTGAADDSGLPNDRFFAVRPEGSVSTLKIQRTERGDSAVYLCASSLRHREQETQYFGPGTRLLVL.

There are a few counts of this clonotype. The chain recombines TRBV5-6 with TRBJ2-7; maybe TRBD1 (5 bases). V lost 2 bases to trimming and J lost 2 bases, with 14 bases between them. The CDR3 totals 15 residues. Per germline, CDR1 SGHDT and CDR2 YYEEEE. The CDR3 DNA follows: TGTGCCAGCAGCTTTGCAGGGCGTGGACCCTACGAGCAGTACTTC. It codes for CASSFAGRGPYEQYF.

This clonotype was seen just once. Just one base apart from a much larger clone, this may be a read error. This rearrangement joins TRBV29-1 to TRBJ2-6, with D unclear. The CDR3 extends over 20 amino acids. In germline, CDR1 is SQVTM, CDR2 ANQGSEA. CDR3 sequence (DNA): TGCAGCGTTCCTAAGGTCAACGGAAAAAAGATGGAGACACGGGCCAACGGCCTGACTTTC. This encodes CSVPKVNGKKMETRANGLTF.

At least ten counts were recorded for this clonotype. J is TRBJ2-7 and V is TRBV12-3 or TRBV12-4; TRBD1 matches at 12 bases. The CDR3 contains 15 residues. The ends lost 3 bases at V and 4 bases at J; junction bases unmatched: 4. The CDR3 nucleotides read TGTGCCAGCAGTTTGGGACAGGGGGCTTTATACGAGCAGTACTTC. Its protein is CASSLGQGALYEQYF.

In this sample, this clonotype turned up many times. The V and J genes are TRBV5-1 and TRBJ1-1; TRBD1 aligns across 8 bases. The germline V gene encodes CDR1 SGHRS and CDR2 YFSETQ. V lost 4 bases and J lost 0; bases outside the gene matches: 5. The CDR3 covers 15 residues. CDR3: CASSRTGTMNTEAFF. The DNA of the CDR3 is TGCGCCAGCAGCAGGACAGGGACCATGAACACTGAAGCTTTCTTT.

There are a few counts of this clonotype. V and J are TRBV7-3 and TRBJ2-1; the match to TRBD2 covers 13 bases. The CDR3 contains 17 residues. Unmatched junction bases numbered 4, after V lost 5 bases and J lost 0 bases. The germline V gene has CDR1 SGHTA and CDR2 FQGTGA. CDR3 nucleotide sequence: TGTGCCAGCAGCCACTGGACTAGCGGGAGCTCCTACAATGAGCAGTTCTTC. Protein product: CASSHWTSGSSYNEQFF. Full variable domain (missing parts from reference TRBV7-3 and TRBJ2-1): GAGVSQTPSNKVTEKGKYVELRCDPISGHTALYWYRQSLGQGPEFLIYFQGTGAADDSGLPNDRFFAVRPEGSVSTLKIQRTERGDSAVYLCASSHWTSGSSYNEQFFGPGTRLTVL.

This clonotype was counted only a few times. The chain is built from TRBV9 and TRBJ2-5; 9 positions match TRBD1. With 4 bases clipped from V and 5 bases from J, the junction kept 12 bases outside the gene matches. In germline, CDR1 is SGDLS, CDR2 YYNGEE. This CDR3 region has 16 residues. CDR3 DNA: TGTGCCAGCAGCCCGGCGGACAGGGGCATGGGGGAGACCCAGTACTTC. It specifies CASSPADRGMGETQYF.

V and J are TRBV19 and TRBJ2-2; D tentatively reads TRBD1 or TRBD2 (5 bases each). V gave up 7 bases and J gave up 2 bases, with 11 bases separating them. This CDR3 spans 14 amino acids. The germline gives CDR1 LNHDA, CDR2 SQIVND (reference sequence). The CDR3 sequence: CASIGTANTGELFF. The CDR3 nucleotides are TGTGCCAGTATCGGGACGGCTAACACCGGGGAGCTGTTTTTT.

This clonotype was found a few times. The gene calls are TRBV30 and TRBJ2-4; no clear D gene. Trimming removed 0 bases from V and 8 bases from J, with 11 bases in between. Germline V gives CDR1 GTSNPN, CDR2 SVGIG (reference sequence). The CDR3 length is 13 residues. The CDR3 region is CAWSVLRGDIQYF. CDR3 sequence (DNA): TGTGCCTGGAGTGTACTGCGTGGAGACATTCAGTACTTC.